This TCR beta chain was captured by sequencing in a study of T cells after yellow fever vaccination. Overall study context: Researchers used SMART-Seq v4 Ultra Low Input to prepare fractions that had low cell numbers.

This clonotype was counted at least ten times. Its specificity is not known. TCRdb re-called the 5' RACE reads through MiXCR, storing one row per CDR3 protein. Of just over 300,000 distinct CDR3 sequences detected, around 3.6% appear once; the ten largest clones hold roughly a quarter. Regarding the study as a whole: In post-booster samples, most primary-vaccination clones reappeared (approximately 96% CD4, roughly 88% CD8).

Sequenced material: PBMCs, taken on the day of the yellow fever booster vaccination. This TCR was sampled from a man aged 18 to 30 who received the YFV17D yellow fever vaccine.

As DNA, the CDR3 is TGCAGTGCCACCGCATTGGGAGCGAACACTGAAGCTTTCTTT. Translated: CSATALGANTEAFF. This sequence joins TRBV20-1 and TRBJ1-1; D gene ambiguous. The germline V gene has CDR1 DFQATT and CDR2 SNEGSKA (reference sequence). This CDR3 is built from 14 residues. Trimming cost V 6 bases and J 1 base, with 15 bases left between them.